Below are 19 T cell receptor beta chains sequenced from a single sample in a study of CD8 T cells in Susac syndrome. Reverse transcription of about 0.5 to 1 ug RNA used random hexamers. TCRdb re-called the immunoSEQ multiplex PCR reads through MiXCR, storing one row per CDR3 protein. The sample yields 120,000 to 150,000 distinct CDR3 sequences, around 95% seen once. The specimen was CD4+ T cells from PBMCs. The receptors originated from a human donor with Susac syndrome.

The rearrangement links TRBV12-3 or TRBV12-4 to TRBJ2-7, with D tentatively TRBD2 (5 bases). Trimming pared 6 bases from V and 1 base from J, leaving 13 bases between. The CDR3 covers 14 residues. CDR3 sequence: CASRLSAGSYEQYF. CDR3 DNA sequence: TGTGCCAGCAGGCTTAGTGCGGGTTCCTACGAGCAGTACTTC.

In nucleotides, the CDR3 is TGTGCCAGCTCACCGGGCTTAGGGAGAGAGGACGAGCAGTACTTC. It encodes CASSPGLGREDEQYF. The V call is TRBV18, the J call TRBJ2-7; D may be TRBD2 (5 bases). Per the germline V gene, CDR1 is KGHSH and CDR2 is LQKENI. V dropped 3 bases and J dropped 5 bases, with 17 bases sitting between them. The CDR3 loop spans 15 amino acids. The full variable domain, with the rest looked up from reference TRBV18 and TRBJ2-7, is NAGVMQNPRHLVRRRGQEARLRCSPMKGHSHVYWYRQLPEEGLKFMVYLQKENIIDESGMPKERFSAEFPKEGPSILRIQQVVRGDSAAYFCASSPGLGREDEQYFGPGTRLTVT.

The rearrangement links TRBV20-1 to TRBJ2-3; 11 bases are shared with TRBD2. There are 16 residues in the CDR3. Germline CDR1 reads DFQATT; CDR2 reads SNEGSKA (reference sequence). Trimming cost V 6 bases and J 1 base; bases outside gene matches: 9. DNA of the CDR3: TGCAGTGCCAGGGGCCTAGCGGGGGGTGGCACAGATACGCAGTATTTT. This gives the protein CSARGLAGGGTDTQYF.

The chain links TRBV4-1 to TRBJ2-7; TRBD1 matches at 9 bases. The trim removed 0 bases at V and 1 base at J, leaving 4 bases unmatched. CDR3 length equals 16 residues. The germline CDR1 and CDR2 sequences are MGHRA and YSYEKL. The CDR3 is CASSQEKTGGSYEQYF. CDR3 DNA sequence: TGCGCCAGCAGCCAAGAAAAGACAGGGGGGTCCTACGAGCAGTACTTC.

This clonotype was observed once. This chain uses TRBV7-9 with TRBJ2-5; D could derive from TRBD1 or TRBD2 (5 bases each). The CDR3 runs to 13 residues. The V end lost 4 bases, the J end lost 4 bases, and 10 bases lay between the germline ends. Looked up from germline, CDR1 is SEHNR and CDR2 is FQNEAQ (reference sequence). CDR3 DNA sequence: TGTGCCAGCAGCTGGGACCCGGTAGAGACCCAGTACTTC. Its protein is CASSWDPVETQYF.

V and J are TRBV20-1 and TRBJ1-5; 10 positions agree with TRBD1. Trimming at V came to 3 bases and at J to 2 bases, leaving 4 bases not matched to a gene. Germline V gene lookup returns CDR1 DFQATT and CDR2 SNEGSKA (reference sequence). CDR3 length equals 15 residues. Here the CDR3 DNA reads TGCAGTGCTAGTCGAGGACAGGGGGGCAATCAGCCCCAGCATTTT. Its protein is CSASRGQGGNQPQHF.

J is TRBJ1-3 and V is TRBV3-1; TRBD1 matches 7 bases. The CDR3 has 14 amino acids. J was trimmed by 4 bases and V by 4 bases; bases with no gene match: 4. Germline values: CDR1 LGHDT, CDR2 YNNKEL (reference sequence). The CDR3 is CASSPRDRGNTIYF. CDR3 DNA: TGTGCCAGCAGCCCTCGGGACAGAGGAAACACCATATATTTT.

The chain joins TRBV2 to TRBJ2-5, with D perhaps TRBD1 (5 bases). Germline CDR1 is SNHLY and CDR2 is FYNNEI. V lost 10 bases and J lost 1, with 13 bases in between. The CDR3 covers 13 residues. CDR3 coding DNA: TGTGCCACCATAAGGACAACCCAAGAGACCCAGTACTTC. Amino acids: CATIRTTQETQYF.

The CDR3 DNA reads TGTGCCAGCAGCCCGGGACAGCCGAAACCTAACACTGAAGCTTTCTTT. Its translation: CASSPGQPKPNTEAFF. The rearrangement uses TRBV7-2 and TRBJ1-1, with 7 positions matching TRBD1. The length of the CDR3 is 16 residues. Germline CDR1 SGHTA, CDR2 FQGNSA. V lost 5 bases to trimming and J lost 2 bases; unmatched junction nucleotides: 11.

The rearrangement joins TRBV12-3 or TRBV12-4 to TRBJ2-7; the match to TRBD2 covers 9 bases. This CDR3 comprises 14 residues. V lost 7 bases and J lost 4; bases outside the gene matches: 8. The CDR3: CASTRGGRAYEQYF. Written as DNA, the CDR3 is TGTGCCAGCACCCGAGGCGGGAGGGCTTACGAGCAGTACTTC.

Comment on this clonotype: One end of the junction does not line up with germline, which may come from a read error. V usage is TRBV2 and J usage is TRBJ2-3; 9 bases are a match to TRBD2. Germline V lookup: CDR1 SNHLY, CDR2 FYNNEI. The CDR3 spans 15 residues. CDR3 coding DNA: TGTGCCAGCCGTGATAGCGGGGGAGCTTCCGATACGCAGTATTTT. Protein sequence: CASRDSGGASDTQYF. Drawing the rest from reference TRBV2 and TRBJ2-3, the complete variable domain is EPEVTQTPSHQVTQMGQEVILRCVPISNHLYFYWYRQILGQKVEFLVSFYNNEISEKSEIFDDQFSVERPDGSNFTLKIRSTKLEDSAMYFCASRDSGGASDTQYFGPGTRLTVL.

The chain combines TRBV29-1 with TRBJ2-1, with TRBD2 as a possible D gene (6 bases). Germline CDR1 reads SQVTM; CDR2 reads ANQGSEA. V lost 6 bases and J 8 bases, leaving 35 bases between the germline ends. The CDR3 is made up of 19 amino acids. As DNA, the CDR3 is TGCAGCGTAAGGAGACAAACCTCTTTAAGGCGGGGCTTCTTCTATGAGCAGTTCTTC. Its translation is CSVRRQTSLRRGFFYEQFF.

The chain recombines TRBV20-1 with TRBJ1-2; the D is unclear. V was pared by 3 bases and J by 1 base, with 9 bases between. The CDR3 consists of 13 residues. CDR1 DFQATT and CDR2 SNEGSKA come from the germline V gene (reference sequence). The CDR3 reads CSARWRVNYGYTF. CDR3 nucleotide sequence: TGCAGTGCTAGGTGGCGGGTTAACTATGGCTACACCTTC.

The chain carries TRBV6-6 and TRBJ1-5, with D possibly matching TRBD1 (5 bases). The V and J ends lost 5 bases and 8 bases respectively, with 7 bases between them. Per the germline V gene, CDR1 is MNHNY and CDR2 is SVGAGI (reference sequence). The CDR3 is 11 residues long. The chain's CDR3 is CASSQGEPQHF. DNA for the CDR3: TGTGCCAGCAGTCAGGGAGAGCCCCAGCATTTT.

V is TRBV20-1 and J is TRBJ2-7; TRBD1 matches at 9 bases. This CDR3 is built from 13 residues. Unmatched junction bases numbered 6, after V lost 5 bases and J lost 4 bases. Germline assignment: CDR1 DFQATT and CDR2 SNEGSKA (reference sequence). The CDR3, as DNA: TGCAGTGCTGACGGGACAGGGAAGTACGAGCAGTACTTC. Its translation: CSADGTGKYEQYF.

The CDR3 DNA reads as TGCAGCGCCGGAGCTGGACAGCTTGCTGGCTACACCTTC. Translating gives CSAGAGQLAGYTF. The rearrangement joins TRBV29-1 to TRBJ1-2; D possibly corresponds to TRBD1 (6 bases). Germline loops: CDR1 SQVTM, CDR2 ANQGSEA. The CDR3 contains 13 residues. Trimming removed 7 bases from V and 7 bases from J, with 19 bases in between.

This clonotype occurred once. V and J are TRBV9 and TRBJ2-3, with 9 bases fitting TRBD1. The CDR3 runs to 15 residues. CDR1 and CDR2 (germline): SGDLS, YYNGEE. With V trimmed by 3 bases and J by 7 bases, 9 bases remained unmatched. The CDR3 nucleotides read TGTGCCAGCAGCGCGGGACAGGGAGGACAGAATACGCAGTATTTT. Translation: CASSAGQGGQNTQYF.

The gene calls are TRBV20-1 and TRBJ2-3; D gene ambiguous. CDR1 DFQATT and CDR2 SNEGSKA come from the germline V gene (reference sequence). Trimming removed 6 bases at V and 7 bases at J, with 8 bases between. This CDR3 has 10 residues. The CDR3, as DNA: TGCAGTGCCGAAAGAAATACGCAGTATTTT. Protein sequence: CSAERNTQYF.

V and J are TRBV28 and TRBJ2-3; TRBD1 aligns across 9 bases. There are 16 residues in the CDR3. V trimming: 5 bases; J trimming: 8 bases; junction bases outside the gene matches: 14. Looked up from germline, CDR1 is MDHEN and CDR2 is SYDVKM. CDR3 loop: CASSPPLGTGPSTQYF. The CDR3 bases are TGTGCCAGCAGTCCGCCCCTAGGGACAGGGCCAAGTACGCAGTATTTT.